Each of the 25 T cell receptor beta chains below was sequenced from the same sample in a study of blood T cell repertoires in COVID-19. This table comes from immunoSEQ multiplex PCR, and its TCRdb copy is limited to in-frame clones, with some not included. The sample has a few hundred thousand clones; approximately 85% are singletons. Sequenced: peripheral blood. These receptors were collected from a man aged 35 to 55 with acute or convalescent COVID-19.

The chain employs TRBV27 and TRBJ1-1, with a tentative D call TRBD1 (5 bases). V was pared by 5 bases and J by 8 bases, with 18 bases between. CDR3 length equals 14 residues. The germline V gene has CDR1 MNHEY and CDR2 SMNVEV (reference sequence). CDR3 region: CASSAGREAAEAFF. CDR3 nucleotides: TGTGCCAGCAGTGCTGGCAGGGAGGCCGCAGAAGCTTTCTTT.

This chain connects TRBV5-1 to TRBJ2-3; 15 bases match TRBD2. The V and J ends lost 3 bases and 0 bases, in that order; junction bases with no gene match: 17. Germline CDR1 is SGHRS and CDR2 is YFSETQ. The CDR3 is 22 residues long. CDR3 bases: TGCGCCAGCAGCTCCCTCCGGGCAGCCGGGACTAGCGGGGGGAGAAGCACAGATACGCAGTATTTT. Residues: CASSSLRAAGTSGGRSTDTQYF.

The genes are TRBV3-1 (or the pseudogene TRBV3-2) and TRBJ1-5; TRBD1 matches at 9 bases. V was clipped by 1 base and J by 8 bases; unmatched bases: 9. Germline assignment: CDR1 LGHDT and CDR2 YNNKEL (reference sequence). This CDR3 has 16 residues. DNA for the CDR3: TGTGCCAGCAGCCAAGCGGGACAGGGACCCGCCGAGCCCCAGCATTTT. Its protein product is CASSQAGQGPAEPQHF.

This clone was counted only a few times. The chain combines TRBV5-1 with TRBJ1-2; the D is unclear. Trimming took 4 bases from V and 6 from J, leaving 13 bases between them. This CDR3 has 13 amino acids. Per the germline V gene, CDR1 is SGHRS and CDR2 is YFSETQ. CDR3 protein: CASSRRSGDGYTF. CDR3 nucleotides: TGCGCCAGCAGCCGGAGGTCGGGTGATGGCTACACCTTC.

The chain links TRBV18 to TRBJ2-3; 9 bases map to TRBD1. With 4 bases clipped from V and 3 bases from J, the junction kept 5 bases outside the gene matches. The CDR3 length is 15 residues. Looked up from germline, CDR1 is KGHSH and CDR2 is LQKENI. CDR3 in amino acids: CASSQQTGGTDTQYF. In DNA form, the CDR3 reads TGTGCCAGCTCACAACAGACAGGGGGAACAGATACGCAGTATTTT.

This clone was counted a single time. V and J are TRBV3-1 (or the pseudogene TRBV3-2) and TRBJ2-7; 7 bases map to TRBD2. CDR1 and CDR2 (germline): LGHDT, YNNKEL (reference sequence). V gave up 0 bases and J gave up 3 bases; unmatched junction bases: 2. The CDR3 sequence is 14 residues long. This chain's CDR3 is CASSQDGGGYEQYF. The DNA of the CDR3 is TGTGCCAGCAGCCAAGATGGCGGGGGCTACGAGCAGTACTTC.

The CDR3 DNA reads as TGTGCCAGCAGTTTAGGTGACACCTTAAATCAGCCCCAGCATTTT. Translated: CASSLGDTLNQPQHF. The V call is TRBV28, the J call TRBJ1-5; the D is unclear. The CDR3 is 15 residues long. The germline gives CDR1 MDHEN, CDR2 SYDVKM. The germline V and J ends were trimmed by 2 bases and 4 bases, with 12 bases remaining between them.

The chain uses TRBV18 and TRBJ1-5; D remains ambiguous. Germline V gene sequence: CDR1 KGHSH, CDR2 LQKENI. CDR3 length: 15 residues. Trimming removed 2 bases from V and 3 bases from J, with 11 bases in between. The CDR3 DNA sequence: TGTGCCAGCTCACCATCGACGGGGAACAATCAGCCCCAGCATTTT. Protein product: CASSPSTGNNQPQHF.

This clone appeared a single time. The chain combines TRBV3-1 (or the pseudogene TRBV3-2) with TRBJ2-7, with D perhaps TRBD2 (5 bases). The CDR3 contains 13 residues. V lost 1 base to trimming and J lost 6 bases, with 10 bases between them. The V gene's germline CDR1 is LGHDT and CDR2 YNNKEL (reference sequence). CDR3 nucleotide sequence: TGTGCCAGCAGCCAAGTGACTATTGGCGAGCAGTACTTC. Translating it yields CASSQVTIGEQYF.

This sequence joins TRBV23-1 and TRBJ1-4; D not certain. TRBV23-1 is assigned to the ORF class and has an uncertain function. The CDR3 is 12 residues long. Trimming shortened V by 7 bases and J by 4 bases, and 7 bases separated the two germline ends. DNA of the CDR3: TGCGCCAGCACGGGTCTTAATGAAAAACTGTTTTTT. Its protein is CASTGLNEKLFF.

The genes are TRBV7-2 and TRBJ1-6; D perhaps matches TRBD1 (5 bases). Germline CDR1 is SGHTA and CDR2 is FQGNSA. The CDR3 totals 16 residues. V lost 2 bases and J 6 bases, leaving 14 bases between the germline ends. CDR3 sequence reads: CASSLSGLGGNSPLHF. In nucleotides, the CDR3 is TGTGCCAGCAGCTTATCGGGACTGGGAGGTAATTCACCCCTCCACTTT. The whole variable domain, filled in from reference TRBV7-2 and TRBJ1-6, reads GAGVSQSPSNKVTEKGKDVELRCDPISGHTALYWYRQSLGQGLEFLIYFQGNSAPDKSGLPSDRFSAERTGGSVSTLTIQRTQQEDSAVYLCASSLSGLGGNSPLHFGNGTRLTVT.

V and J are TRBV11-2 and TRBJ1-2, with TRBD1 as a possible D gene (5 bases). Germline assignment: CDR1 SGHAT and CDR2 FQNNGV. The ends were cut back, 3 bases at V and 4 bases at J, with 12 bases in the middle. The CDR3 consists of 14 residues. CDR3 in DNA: TGTGCCAGCAGCTTCCCGGGACTTTCCTATGGCTACACCTTC. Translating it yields CASSFPGLSYGYTF. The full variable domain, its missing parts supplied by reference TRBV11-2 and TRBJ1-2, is EAGVAQSPRYKIIEKRQSVAFWCNPISGHATLYWYQQILGQGPKLLIQFQNNGVVDDSQLPKDRFSAERLKGVDSTLKIQPAKLEDSAVYLCASSFPGLSYGYTFGSGTRLTVV.

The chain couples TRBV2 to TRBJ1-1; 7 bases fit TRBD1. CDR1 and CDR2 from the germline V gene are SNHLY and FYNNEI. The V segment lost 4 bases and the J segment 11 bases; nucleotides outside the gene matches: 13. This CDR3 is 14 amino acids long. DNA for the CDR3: TGTGCCAGCAGTGTGACGGGACAGCCGTCGAATGCTTTCTTT. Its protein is CASSVTGQPSNAFF.

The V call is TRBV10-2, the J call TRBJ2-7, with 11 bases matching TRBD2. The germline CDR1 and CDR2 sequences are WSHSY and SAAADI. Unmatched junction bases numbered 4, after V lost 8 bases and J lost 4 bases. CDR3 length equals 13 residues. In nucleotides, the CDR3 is TGCGCCAGCCAGGCTAGCGGGGGGTACGAGCAGTACTTC. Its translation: CASQASGGYEQYF.

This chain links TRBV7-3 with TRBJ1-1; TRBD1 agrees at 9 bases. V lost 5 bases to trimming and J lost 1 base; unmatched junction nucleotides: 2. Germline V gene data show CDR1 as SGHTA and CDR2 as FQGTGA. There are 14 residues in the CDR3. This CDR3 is CASSRQGGNTEAFF. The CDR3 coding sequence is TGTGCCAGCAGCCGACAGGGGGGGAACACTGAAGCTTTCTTT.

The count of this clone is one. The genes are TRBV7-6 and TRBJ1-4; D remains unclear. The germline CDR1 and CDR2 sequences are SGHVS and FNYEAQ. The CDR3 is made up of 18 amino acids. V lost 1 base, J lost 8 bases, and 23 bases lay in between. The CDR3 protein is CASSLVRSAGNSEEKLFF. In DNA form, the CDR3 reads TGTGCCAGCAGCTTAGTAAGATCTGCCGGGAATTCCGAGGAAAAACTGTTTTTT.

Here the CDR3 reads CASSVGGVKGGYTF. The CDR3 DNA follows: TGTGCCAGCAGTGTGGGGGGGGTTAAGGGTGGCTACACCTTC. The chain combines TRBV2 with TRBJ1-2; tentatively, D is TRBD1 (5 bases). This CDR3 is built from 14 residues. Looked up from germline, CDR1 is SNHLY and CDR2 is FYNNEI. V was cut by 4 bases and J by 7 bases, with 16 bases left in between.

CDR3 sequence (DNA): TGCGCCAGCAGCTTAGCGGGGATCACAGATACGCAGTATTTT. Residues: CASSLAGITDTQYF. J is TRBJ2-3 and V is TRBV5-1, with 7 bases matching TRBD2. After removal of 2 bases from V and 2 bases from J, the junction contained 2 bases not matched to a gene. There are 14 residues in the CDR3. Germline CDR1 is SGHRS and CDR2 is YFSETQ. Based on the CDR3 plus reference TRBV5-1 and TRBJ2-3, the full variable domain is KAGVTQTPRYLIKTRGQQVTLSCSPISGHRSVSWYQQTPGQGLQFLFEYFSETQRNKGNFPGRFSGRQFSNSRSEMNVSTLELGDSALYLCASSLAGITDTQYFGPGTRLTVL.

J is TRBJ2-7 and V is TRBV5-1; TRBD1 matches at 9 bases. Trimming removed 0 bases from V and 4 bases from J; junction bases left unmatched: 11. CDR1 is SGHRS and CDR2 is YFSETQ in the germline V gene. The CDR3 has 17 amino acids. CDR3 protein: CASSLGRSQGAEYEQYF. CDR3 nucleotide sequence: TGCGCCAGCAGCTTGGGGAGGTCACAGGGGGCTGAATACGAGCAGTACTTC.

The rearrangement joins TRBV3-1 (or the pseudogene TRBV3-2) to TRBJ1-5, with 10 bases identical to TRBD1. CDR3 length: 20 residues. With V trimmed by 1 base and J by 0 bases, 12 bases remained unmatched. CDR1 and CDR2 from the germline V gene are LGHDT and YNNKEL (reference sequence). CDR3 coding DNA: TGTGCCAGCAGCCAAGCCCGGGGGGACAGGGGACATGATAGCAATCAGCCCCAGCATTTT. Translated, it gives CASSQARGDRGHDSNQPQHF.

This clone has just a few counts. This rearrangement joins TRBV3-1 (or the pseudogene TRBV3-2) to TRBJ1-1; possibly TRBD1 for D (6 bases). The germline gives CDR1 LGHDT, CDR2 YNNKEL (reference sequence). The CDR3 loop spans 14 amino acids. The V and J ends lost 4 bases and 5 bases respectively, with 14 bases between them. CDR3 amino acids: CASSRDSGATEAFF. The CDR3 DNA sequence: TGTGCCAGCAGCCGAGATTCAGGGGCTACTGAAGCTTTCTTT.

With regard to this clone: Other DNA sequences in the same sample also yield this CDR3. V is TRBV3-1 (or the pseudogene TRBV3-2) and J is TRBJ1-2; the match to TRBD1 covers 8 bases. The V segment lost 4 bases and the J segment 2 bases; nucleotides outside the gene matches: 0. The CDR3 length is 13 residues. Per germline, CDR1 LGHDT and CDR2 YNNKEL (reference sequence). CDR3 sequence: CASSRTGNYGYTF. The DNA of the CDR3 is TGTGCCAGCAGCCGGACAGGGAACTATGGCTACACCTTC.

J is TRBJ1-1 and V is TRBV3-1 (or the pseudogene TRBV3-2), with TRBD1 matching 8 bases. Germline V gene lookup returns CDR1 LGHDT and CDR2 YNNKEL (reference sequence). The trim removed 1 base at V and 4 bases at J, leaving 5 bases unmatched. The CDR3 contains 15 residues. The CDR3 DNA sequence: TGTGCCAGCAGCCAAGTAAGAGACAGGGGCACTGAAGCTTTCTTT. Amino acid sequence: CASSQVRDRGTEAFF.

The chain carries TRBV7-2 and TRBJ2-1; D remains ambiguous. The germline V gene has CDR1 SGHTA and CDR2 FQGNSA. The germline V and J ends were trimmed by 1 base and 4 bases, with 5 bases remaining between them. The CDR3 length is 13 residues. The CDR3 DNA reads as TGTGCCAGCAGCTTAGGGCCATACAATGAGCAGTTCTTC. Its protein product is CASSLGPYNEQFF.

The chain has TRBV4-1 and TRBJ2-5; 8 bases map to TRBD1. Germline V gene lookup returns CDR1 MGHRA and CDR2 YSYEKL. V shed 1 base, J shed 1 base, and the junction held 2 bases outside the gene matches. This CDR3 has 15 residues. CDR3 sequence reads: CASSQAGQGQETQYF. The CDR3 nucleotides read TGCGCCAGCAGCCAAGCTGGACAGGGCCAAGAGACCCAGTACTTC.